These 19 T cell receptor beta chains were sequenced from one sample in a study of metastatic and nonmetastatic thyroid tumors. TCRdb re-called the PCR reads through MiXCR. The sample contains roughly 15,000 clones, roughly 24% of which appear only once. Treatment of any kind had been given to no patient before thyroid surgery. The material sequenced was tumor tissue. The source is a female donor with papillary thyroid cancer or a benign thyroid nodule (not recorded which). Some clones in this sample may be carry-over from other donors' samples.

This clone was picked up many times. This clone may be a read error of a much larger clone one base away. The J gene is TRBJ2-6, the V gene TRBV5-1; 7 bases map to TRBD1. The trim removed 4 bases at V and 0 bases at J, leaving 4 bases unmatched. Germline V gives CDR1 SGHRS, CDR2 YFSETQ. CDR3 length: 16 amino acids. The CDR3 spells CASSGQVSSGANVLTF. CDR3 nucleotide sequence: TGCGCCAGCAGCGGACAGGTTAGCTCTGGGGCCAACGTCCTGACTTTC.

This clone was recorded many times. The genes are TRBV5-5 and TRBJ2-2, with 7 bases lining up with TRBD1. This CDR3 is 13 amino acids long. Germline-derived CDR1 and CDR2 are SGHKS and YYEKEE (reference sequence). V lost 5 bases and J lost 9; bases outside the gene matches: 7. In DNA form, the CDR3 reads TGTGCCAGCAGTTCCGCGGACAGGCGGGAGCTGTTTTTT. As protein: CASSSADRRELFF.

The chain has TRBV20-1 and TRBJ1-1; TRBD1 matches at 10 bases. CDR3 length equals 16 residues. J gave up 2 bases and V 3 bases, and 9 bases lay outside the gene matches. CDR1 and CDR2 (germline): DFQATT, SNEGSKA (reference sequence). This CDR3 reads CSASRRDRGFNTEAFF. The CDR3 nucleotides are TGCAGTGCTAGCCGCCGGGACAGGGGTTTCAACACTGAAGCTTTCTTT.

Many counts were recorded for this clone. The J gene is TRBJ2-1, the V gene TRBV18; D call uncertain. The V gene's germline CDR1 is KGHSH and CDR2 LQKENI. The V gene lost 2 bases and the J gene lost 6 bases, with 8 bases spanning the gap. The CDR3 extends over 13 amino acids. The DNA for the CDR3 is TGTGCCAGCTCACCAGCCATCTCCAATGAGCAGTTCTTC. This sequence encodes CASSPAISNEQFF. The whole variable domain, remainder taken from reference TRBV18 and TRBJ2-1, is NAGVMQNPRHLVRRRGQEARLRCSPMKGHSHVYWYRQLPEEGLKFMVYLQKENIIDESGMPKERFSAEFPKEGPSILRIQQVVRGDSAAYFCASSPAISNEQFFGPGTRLTVL.

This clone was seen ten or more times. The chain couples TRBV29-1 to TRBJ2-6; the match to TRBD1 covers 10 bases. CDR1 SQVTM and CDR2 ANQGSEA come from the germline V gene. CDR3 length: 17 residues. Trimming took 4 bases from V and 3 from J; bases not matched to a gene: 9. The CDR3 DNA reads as TGCAGCGTTGGTTTGCTGACAGGGGGCGGTGGGGCCAACGTCCTGACTTTC. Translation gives CSVGLLTGGGGANVLTF. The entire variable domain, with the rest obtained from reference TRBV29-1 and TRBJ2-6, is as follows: SAVISQKPSRDICQRGTSLTIQCQVDSQVTMMFWYRQQPGQSLTLIATANQGSEATYESGFVIDKFPISRPNLTFSTLTVSNMSPEDSSIYLCSVGLLTGGGGANVLTFGAGSRLTVL.

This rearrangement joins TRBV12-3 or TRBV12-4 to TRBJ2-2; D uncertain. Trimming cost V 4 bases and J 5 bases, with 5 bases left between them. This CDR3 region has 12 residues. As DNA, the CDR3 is TGTGCCAGCAGTTCCCGAACCGGGGAGCTGTTTTTT. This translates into CASSSRTGELFF.

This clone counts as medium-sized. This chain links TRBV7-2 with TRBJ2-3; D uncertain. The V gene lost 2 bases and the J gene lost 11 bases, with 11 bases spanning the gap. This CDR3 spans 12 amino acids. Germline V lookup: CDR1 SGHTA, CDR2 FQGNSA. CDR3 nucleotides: TGTGCCAGCAGCTTACTGGGATTCGAGCAGTATTTT. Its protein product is CASSLLGFEQYF.

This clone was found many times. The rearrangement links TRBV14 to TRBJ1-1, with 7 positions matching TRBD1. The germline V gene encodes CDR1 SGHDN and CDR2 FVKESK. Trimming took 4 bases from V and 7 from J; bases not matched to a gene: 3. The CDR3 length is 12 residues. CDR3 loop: CASSLDRVEAFF. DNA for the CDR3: TGTGCCAGCAGCCTTGACAGGGTTGAAGCTTTCTTT.

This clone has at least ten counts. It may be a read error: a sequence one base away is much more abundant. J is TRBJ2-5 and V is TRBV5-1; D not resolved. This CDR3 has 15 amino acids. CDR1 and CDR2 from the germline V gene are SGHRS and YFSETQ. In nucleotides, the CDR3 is TGCGCCAGCAGCCCTATTTCAGGATATCAAGAGGCCCAGTACTTC. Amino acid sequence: CASSPISGYQEAQYF.

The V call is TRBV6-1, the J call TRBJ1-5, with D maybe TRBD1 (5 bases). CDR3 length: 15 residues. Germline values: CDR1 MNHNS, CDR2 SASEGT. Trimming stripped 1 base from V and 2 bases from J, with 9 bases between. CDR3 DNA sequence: TGTGCCAGCAGTGAAGTCAGGGTAGGCAATCAGCCCCAGCATTTT. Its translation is CASSEVRVGNQPQHF.

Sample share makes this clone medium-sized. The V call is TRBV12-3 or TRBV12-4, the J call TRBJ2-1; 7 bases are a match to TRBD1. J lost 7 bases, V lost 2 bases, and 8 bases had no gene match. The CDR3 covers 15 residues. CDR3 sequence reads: CASSLNIIQGNEQFF. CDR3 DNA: TGTGCCAGCAGTTTAAACATCATACAGGGGAATGAGCAGTTCTTC.

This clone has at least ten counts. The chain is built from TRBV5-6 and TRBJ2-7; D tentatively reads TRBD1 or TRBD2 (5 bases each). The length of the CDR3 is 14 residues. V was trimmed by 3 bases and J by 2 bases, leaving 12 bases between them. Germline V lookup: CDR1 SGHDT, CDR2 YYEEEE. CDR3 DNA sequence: TGTGCCAGCAGCTCTCCGGGACGGACCTACGAGCAGTACTTC. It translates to CASSSPGRTYEQYF. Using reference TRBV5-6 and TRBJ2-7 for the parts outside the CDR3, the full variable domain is DAGVTQSPTHLIKTRGQQVTLRCSPKSGHDTVSWYQQALGQGPQFIFQYYEEEERQRGNFPDRFSGHQFPNYSSELNVNALLLGDSALYLCASSSPGRTYEQYFGPGTRLTVT.

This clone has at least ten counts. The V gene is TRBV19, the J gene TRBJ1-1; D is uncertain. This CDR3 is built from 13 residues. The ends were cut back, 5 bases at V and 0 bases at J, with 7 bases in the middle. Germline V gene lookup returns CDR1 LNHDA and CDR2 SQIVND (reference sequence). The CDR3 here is CASSPRMNTEAFF. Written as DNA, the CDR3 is TGTGCCAGTAGTCCCCGCATGAACACTGAAGCTTTCTTT.

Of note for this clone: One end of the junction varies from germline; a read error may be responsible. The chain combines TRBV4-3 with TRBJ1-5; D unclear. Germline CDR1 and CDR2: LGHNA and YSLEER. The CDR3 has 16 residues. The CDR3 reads CASNQDWAASNQPQHF. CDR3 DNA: TGCGCCAGCAACCAAGATTGGGCGGCTAGCAATCAGCCCCAGCATTTT.

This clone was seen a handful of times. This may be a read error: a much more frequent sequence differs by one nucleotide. The CDR3 spells CASGRSGSNEQFF. The CDR3 coding sequence is TGCGCCAGCGGCCGTAGCGGGAGCAATGAGCAGTTCTTC. The chain couples TRBV4-3 to TRBJ2-1; the match to TRBD2 covers 9 bases. The germline CDR1 and CDR2 sequences are LGHNA and YSLEER. The length of the CDR3 is 13 residues. V was clipped by 8 bases and J by 6 bases; unmatched bases: 5.

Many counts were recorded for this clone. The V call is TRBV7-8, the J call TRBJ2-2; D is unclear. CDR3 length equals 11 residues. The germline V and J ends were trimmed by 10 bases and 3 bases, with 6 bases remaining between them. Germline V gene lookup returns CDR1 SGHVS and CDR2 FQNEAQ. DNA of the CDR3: TGTGCCACCAGGTACACCGGGGAGCTGTTTTTT. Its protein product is CATRYTGELFF.

The CDR3 bases are TGTGCCAGCAGCAAGAGGACTAGCGGCCTCACAGATACGCAGTATTTT. Residues: CASSKRTSGLTDTQYF. This chain connects TRBV9 to TRBJ2-3; 10 bases line up with TRBD2. With V trimmed by 4 bases and J by 2 bases, 7 bases remained unmatched. The CDR3 spans 16 residues. Germline CDR1 reads SGDLS; CDR2 reads YYNGEE.

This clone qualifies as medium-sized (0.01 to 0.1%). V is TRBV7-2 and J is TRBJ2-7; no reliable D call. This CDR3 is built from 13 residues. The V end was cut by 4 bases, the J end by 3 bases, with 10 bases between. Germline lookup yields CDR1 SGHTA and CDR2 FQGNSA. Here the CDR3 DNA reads TGTGCCAGCAGCTCACAGAGGAACTACGAGCAGTACTTC. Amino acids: CASSSQRNYEQYF.

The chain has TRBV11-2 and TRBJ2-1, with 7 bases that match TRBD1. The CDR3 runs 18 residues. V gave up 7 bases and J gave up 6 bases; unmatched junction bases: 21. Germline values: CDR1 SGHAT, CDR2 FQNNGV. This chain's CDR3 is CASIRQAPGTGVCNEQFF. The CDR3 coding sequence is TGTGCCAGCATCCGCCAGGCCCCGGGCACAGGGGTATGCAATGAGCAGTTCTTC.